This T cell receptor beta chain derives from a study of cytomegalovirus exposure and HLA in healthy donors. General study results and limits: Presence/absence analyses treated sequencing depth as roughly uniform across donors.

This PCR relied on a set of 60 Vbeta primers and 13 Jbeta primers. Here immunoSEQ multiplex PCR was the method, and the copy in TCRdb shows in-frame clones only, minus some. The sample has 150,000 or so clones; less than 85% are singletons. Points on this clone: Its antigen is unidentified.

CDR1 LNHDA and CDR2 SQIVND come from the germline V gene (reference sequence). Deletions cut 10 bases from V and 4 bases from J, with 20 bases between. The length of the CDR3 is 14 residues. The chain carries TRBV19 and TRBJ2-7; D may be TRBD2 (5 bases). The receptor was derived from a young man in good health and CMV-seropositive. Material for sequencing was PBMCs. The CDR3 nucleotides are TGTGCCACCCGGCCGAGCGGCAGCACATACGAGCAGTACTTC. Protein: CATRPSGSTYEQYF.